A selection of T cell receptor beta chains follows, all from one sample in a study of blood T cells in healthy people across ages. Via MiXCR, TCRdb re-called the 5' RACE reads, giving one row per CDR3 protein. Of around 1,600,000 distinct CDR3 sequences listed, approximately 39% are singletons. The sequenced sample was blood. These receptors originate from a woman aged 18-29 years in good health. The CDR3 runs from the conserved cysteine through the conserved F or W. Fields, in order: D gene, J gene, V gene, clone size, CDR3 protein, CDR3 DNA. D genes are given only for firm matches. Size values are once, few and many counts, or a class for expanded clones, and some rows have none.

D gene: TRBD1; J gene: TRBJ1-4; V gene: TRBV2; clone size: NA; CDR3 protein: CASSGRGPEKLFF; CDR3 DNA: TGTGCCAGCAGTGGAAGGGGGCCTGAAAAACTGTTTTTT
D gene: NA; J gene: TRBJ2-5; V gene: TRBV7-2; clone size: NA; CDR3 protein: CASSLGGPEETQYF; CDR3 DNA: TGTGCCAGCAGCTTAGGAGGGCCTGAGGAGACCCAGTACTTC
D gene: TRBD2; J gene: TRBJ2-7; V gene: TRBV20-1; clone size: few; CDR3 protein: CSAIILWTSLGGYEQYF; CDR3 DNA: TGCAGTGCTATAATCCTATGGACTAGCCTAGGGGGATACGAGCAGTACTTC
D gene: NA; J gene: TRBJ2-3; V gene: TRBV2; clone size: NA; CDR3 protein: CASSPGDFGTDTQYF; CDR3 DNA: TGTGCCAGCAGCCCGGGGGACTTTGGCACAGATACGCAGTATTTT
D gene: TRBD1; J gene: TRBJ1-4; V gene: TRBV11-2; clone size: NA; CDR3 protein: CASSQTGTDEKLFF; CDR3 DNA: TGTGCCAGCAGCCAGACAGGGACTGACGAAAAACTGTTTTTT
D gene: TRBD2; J gene: TRBJ2-1; V gene: TRBV5-1; clone size: NA; CDR3 protein: CASSGDLRAGGYNEQFF; CDR3 DNA: TGCGCCAGCAGCGGTGACCTCCGAGCGGGAGGTTACAATGAGCAGTTCTTC
D gene: NA; J gene: TRBJ1-1; V gene: TRBV5-4; clone size: once; CDR3 protein: CASSFRGGPREAFF; CDR3 DNA: TGTGCCAGCAGCTTTCGGGGCGGCCCGCGGGAAGCTTTCTTT
D gene: NA; J gene: TRBJ1-2; V gene: TRBV28; clone size: few; CDR3 protein: CASSFRRNPSGYGYTF; CDR3 DNA: TGTGCCAGCAGTTTTCGCAGGAACCCATCTGGCTATGGCTACACCTTC
D gene: TRBD1; J gene: TRBJ2-1; V gene: TRBV20-1; clone size: few; CDR3 protein: CSARDPGQGFRNEQFF; CDR3 DNA: TGCAGTGCTAGAGACCCGGGACAGGGATTCCGCAATGAGCAGTTCTTC
D gene: NA; J gene: TRBJ1-2; V gene: TRBV20-1; clone size: few; CDR3 protein: CSASRQEFNYGYTF; CDR3 DNA: TGCAGTGCCAGCAGACAGGAGTTTAACTATGGCTACACCTTC
D gene: NA; J gene: TRBJ2-1; V gene: TRBV18; clone size: NA; CDR3 protein: CASSTRGSRYNEQFF; CDR3 DNA: TGTGCCAGCTCAACCCGGGGGTCACGCTACAATGAGCAGTTCTTC
D gene: NA; J gene: TRBJ1-5; V gene: TRBV7-2; clone size: few; CDR3 protein: CASSPQTGNSNQPQHF; CDR3 DNA: TGTGCCAGCAGCCCCCAAACAGGGAATAGCAATCAGCCCCAGCATTTT
D gene: NA; J gene: TRBJ2-3; V gene: TRBV20-1; clone size: NA; CDR3 protein: CSARGPWGREDTQYF; CDR3 DNA: TGCAGTGCTAGAGGGCCCTGGGGCAGGGAAGATACGCAGTATTTT
D gene: NA; J gene: TRBJ2-2; V gene: TRBV5-1; clone size: NA; CDR3 protein: CASGGAVNTGELFF; CDR3 DNA: TGCGCCAGCGGGGGAGCTGTTAACACCGGGGAGCTGTTTTTT
D gene: NA; J gene: TRBJ1-2; V gene: TRBV20-1; clone size: few; CDR3 protein: CSAPVLEGLGYGYTF; CDR3 DNA: TGCAGTGCCCCCGTTCTCGAGGGCCTGGGATATGGCTACACCTTC
D gene: TRBD2; J gene: TRBJ2-3; V gene: TRBV6-2/TRBV6-3; clone size: many; CDR3 protein: CASSFLGLAGAAQYF; CDR3 DNA: TGTGCCAGCAGTTTCCTAGGACTAGCGGGAGCTGCGCAGTATTTT
D gene: TRBD2; J gene: TRBJ2-3; V gene: TRBV6-4; clone size: few; CDR3 protein: CASSIAGGRGDTQYF; CDR3 DNA: TGTGCCAGCAGTATAGCGGGGGGGCGCGGAGATACGCAGTATTTT
D gene: NA; J gene: TRBJ2-5; V gene: TRBV4-3; clone size: NA; CDR3 protein: CASGQEWPTHQETQYF; CDR3 DNA: TGCGCCAGCGGCCAAGAATGGCCTACCCATCAAGAGACCCAGTACTTC
D gene: NA; J gene: TRBJ2-7; V gene: TRBV30; clone size: NA; CDR3 protein: CAWSEGWRDQPYEQYF; CDR3 DNA: TGTGCCTGGAGTGAGGGGTGGAGGGATCAACCCTACGAGCAGTACTTC
D gene: NA; J gene: TRBJ2-1; V gene: TRBV9; clone size: NA; CDR3 protein: CASSVASGQAYNEQFF; CDR3 DNA: TGTGCCAGCAGCGTAGCATCGGGACAAGCCTACAATGAGCAGTTCTTC
D gene: NA; J gene: TRBJ2-3; V gene: TRBV11-2; clone size: NA; CDR3 protein: CASSLEFLSTDTQYF; CDR3 DNA: TGTGCCAGCAGCTTAGAGTTCCTTAGCACAGATACGCAGTATTTT
D gene: TRBD2; J gene: TRBJ2-1; V gene: TRBV20-1; clone size: few; CDR3 protein: CSARDLAGDRYNEQFF; CDR3 DNA: TGCAGTGCTAGAGACTTAGCGGGAGATCGCTACAATGAGCAGTTCTTC
D gene: NA; J gene: TRBJ2-5; V gene: TRBV6-5; clone size: NA; CDR3 protein: CASSSDTGEQYF; CDR3 DNA: TGTGCCAGCAGTTCCGATACGGGGGAGCAGTACTTC